This T cell receptor beta chain was profiled in a study of shared clonotypes between healthy human individuals. Whole-study context: There were three CD4 naive, three CD4 memory, two CD8 naive and one CD8 memory plates per donor. Study-level results: Four donors shared approximately 5% of their naive CD4 clonotypes.

Researchers partitioned CD4+ cells into CD45RA+ naive and CD45RA-negative memory subsets. Note on this clone: The antigen is unknown.

The repertoire was sequenced with immunoSEQ multiplex PCR; TCRdb's copy has only in-frame clones and lacks some. Of millions of clones in the sample, approximately 93% were seen once. V lost 0 bases and J 0 bases, leaving 10 bases between the germline ends. CDR3 length equals 15 residues. Per germline, CDR1 SGHKS and CDR2 YYEKEE (reference sequence). The specimen was naive CD4+ T cells from PBMCs. Subset in this sample: CD45RA+ positively selected. This TCR derives from a man aged 18 to 29 in good health. Some clones in this sample may be carry-over from other donors' samples. This chain uses TRBV5-5 with TRBJ2-7; D ambiguous. The CDR3 reads CASSLAPSISYEQYF. In nucleotides, the CDR3 is TGTGCCAGCAGCTTGGCCCCCTCCATCTCCTACGAGCAGTACTTC.